The 32 T cell receptor beta chains presented below share a single source sample, sequenced in a study of blood T cell repertoires in COVID-19. The assay was immunoSEQ multiplex PCR, and TCRdb's table has in-frame clones only and misses some. Of approximately 220,000 clones listed, just over 85% were seen once; the top ten hold about 4.5%. The specimen was peripheral blood. These receptors all come from a man aged 50 or older with acute or convalescent COVID-19.

The gene calls are TRBV10-3 and TRBJ2-2, with 8 bases that match TRBD1. The CDR3 runs to 15 residues. From germline, CDR1 is ENHRY and CDR2 SYGVKD. V lost 2 bases to trimming and J lost 6 bases; unmatched junction nucleotides: 5. The CDR3 loop reads CAISEGTGFSGELFF. The DNA for the CDR3 is TGTGCCATCAGTGAGGGGACAGGTTTTTCCGGGGAGCTGTTTTTT.

In this sample, this clone turned up once. The chain employs TRBV7-9 and TRBJ2-6, with 7 nucleotides matching TRBD1. The CDR3 extends over 17 amino acids. The V and J ends lost 6 bases and 2 bases, in that order; junction bases with no gene match: 10. Germline V gives CDR1 SEHNR, CDR2 FQNEAQ (reference sequence). The CDR3 here is CASSSTTGVAGANVLTF. The CDR3 DNA is TGTGCCAGCAGTTCTACCACAGGGGTGGCTGGGGCCAACGTCCTGACTTTC.

This chain uses TRBV18 with TRBJ1-5, with no clear D. This CDR3 is built from 15 residues. V was clipped by 4 bases and J by 1 base, with 11 bases between them. In germline, CDR1 is KGHSH, CDR2 LQKENI. The CDR3 sequence is CASSLGSRSNQPQHF. The CDR3 coding sequence is TGTGCCAGCTCACTCGGCTCGAGGAGCAATCAGCCCCAGCATTTT.

CDR3 residues: CASSYEPDYGYTF. In DNA form, the CDR3 reads TGTGCCAGCAGTTACGAGCCGGACTATGGCTACACCTTC. The rearrangement joins TRBV6-6 to TRBJ1-2, with unresolved D. Germline V gene lookup returns CDR1 MNHNY and CDR2 SVGAGI (reference sequence). CDR3 length: 13 residues. V was cut by 2 bases and J by 3 bases, with 7 bases left in between.

The chain recombines TRBV11-2 with TRBJ1-1; D unclear. Germline CDR1 reads SGHAT; CDR2 reads FQNNGV. This CDR3 is 15 amino acids long. Trimming removed 3 bases from V and 1 base from J, with 12 bases in between. CDR3 amino acids: CASSFIHRGNTEAFF. CDR3 bases: TGTGCCAGCAGCTTTATCCACCGGGGGAACACTGAAGCTTTCTTT. Full variable domain (rest looked up from reference TRBV11-2 and TRBJ1-1): EAGVAQSPRYKIIEKRQSVAFWCNPISGHATLYWYQQILGQGPKLLIQFQNNGVVDDSQLPKDRFSAERLKGVDSTLKIQPAKLEDSAVYLCASSFIHRGNTEAFFGQGTRLTVV.

The rearrangement links TRBV6-6 to TRBJ1-6; TRBD1 matches 7 bases. Unmatched junction bases numbered 11, after V lost 8 bases and J lost 10 bases. The CDR3 has 14 residues. Germline V gene lookup returns CDR1 MNHNY and CDR2 SVGAGI (reference sequence). The CDR3 bases are TGTGCCAGCTGCGACAGGGAATCAAGCTCACCCCTCCACTTT. This codes for CASCDRESSSPLHF.

The J gene is TRBJ2-1, the V gene TRBV6-5; no definite D call. CDR3 length equals 14 residues. Trimming shortened V by 3 bases and J by 4 bases, and 10 bases separated the two germline ends. Per germline, CDR1 MNHEY and CDR2 SVGAGI. The CDR3 nucleotides read TGTGCCAGCAGTTATAGAGCCTCGTACAATGAGCAGTTCTTC. Translating it yields CASSYRASYNEQFF.

This chain joins TRBV10-1 and TRBJ2-5, with a possible D match to TRBD1 (5 bases). Germline V lookup: CDR1 WNHNN, CDR2 SYGVQD (reference sequence). The CDR3 length is 13 residues. Trimming stripped 6 bases from V and 5 bases from J, with 13 bases between. The CDR3 reads CASSPSPGETQYF. The CDR3 coding sequence is TGCGCCAGCAGCCCCTCTCCAGGGGAGACCCAGTACTTC.

The J gene is TRBJ2-3, the V gene TRBV6-1; 9 bases fit TRBD2. V gave up 3 bases and J gave up 7 bases; unmatched junction bases: 11. This CDR3 is 16 amino acids long. Germline V gene sequence: CDR1 MNHNS, CDR2 SASEGT. This CDR3 is CASSEGGGLAANTQYF. CDR3 DNA sequence: TGTGCCAGCAGTGAGGGTGGGGGACTAGCAGCGAATACGCAGTATTTT.

The chain employs TRBV3-1 (or the pseudogene TRBV3-2) and TRBJ2-1; maybe TRBD2 (6 bases). Between the trimmed V and J ends, which lost 6 bases and 7 bases, there was a span of 19 bases. The germline V gene encodes CDR1 LGHDT and CDR2 YNNKEL (reference sequence). The CDR3 loop spans 15 amino acids. The CDR3 is CASRRTSLVSNEQFF. The CDR3 DNA is TGTGCCAGCAGGCGTACTAGCTTAGTCTCAAATGAGCAGTTCTTC.

This sequence joins TRBV6-5 and TRBJ1-1, with TRBD1 identical over 7 bases. V was pared by 4 bases and J by 4 bases, with 12 bases of the junction left unmatched. Germline values: CDR1 MNHEY, CDR2 SVGAGI. The CDR3 length is 16 residues. CDR3 region: CASSSPTGQQLTEAFF. The CDR3 region has the DNA TGTGCCAGCAGTTCCCCTACGGGACAGCAACTCACTGAAGCTTTCTTT.

This clone has only one observation. The chain links TRBV6-5 to TRBJ2-7, with D unclear. Germline V CDR1 and CDR2: MNHEY, SVGAGI. Trimming pared 6 bases from V and 3 bases from J, leaving 3 bases between. This CDR3 spans 10 amino acids. The CDR3 DNA is TGTGCCAGCAGACACTACGAGCAGTACTTC. It translates to CASRHYEQYF.

This chain connects TRBV6-7 to TRBJ2-1; 8 bases map to TRBD1. TRBV6-7 is an ORF for which the function is uncertain. The CDR3 covers 17 residues. J was trimmed by 0 bases and V by 0 bases; bases with no gene match: 4. The CDR3 here is CASSYSVQGVSYNEQFF. The CDR3 nucleotides read TGTGCCAGCAGTTACTCCGTACAGGGGGTCTCCTACAATGAGCAGTTCTTC.

The rearrangement uses TRBV6-5 and TRBJ2-7; TRBD2 is a possible D gene (5 bases). Germline CDR1 and CDR2: MNHEY and SVGAGI. The CDR3 contains 12 residues. V lost 7 bases and J 11 bases, leaving 18 bases between the germline ends. CDR3 loop: CASTHGLHGEYF. CDR3 bases: TGTGCCAGCACCCACGGGCTCCACGGGGAGTACTTC.

The V and J genes are TRBV6-6 and TRBJ1-2, with a weak D call TRBD1 (6 bases). The CDR3 totals 15 residues. The V end lost 6 bases, the J end lost 1 base, and 15 bases lay between the germline ends. Looked up from germline, CDR1 is MNHNY and CDR2 is SVGAGI (reference sequence). The chain's CDR3 is CASRQDSRINYGYTF. CDR3 nucleotide sequence: TGTGCCAGCAGACAGGACAGTCGCATTAACTATGGCTACACCTTC.

The V gene is TRBV19, the J gene TRBJ2-7, with 14 bases aligning to TRBD2. V was pared by 4 bases and J by 3 bases, with 5 bases of the junction left unmatched. CDR1 LNHDA and CDR2 SQIVND come from the germline V gene (reference sequence). The CDR3 sequence is 16 residues long. The CDR3 here is CASSKSGTSGGYEQYF. The CDR3 region has the DNA TGTGCCAGTAGTAAATCCGGGACTAGCGGGGGCTACGAGCAGTACTTC.

This clone was seen a single time. The J gene is TRBJ1-3, the V gene TRBV5-8; no clear D. Germline V gene data show CDR1 as SGHTS and CDR2 as YDEGEE. The CDR3 contains 16 residues. V was pared by 3 bases and J by 0 bases, with 13 bases between. CDR3 in DNA: TGTGCCAGCAGCTCTCTTCGGGTCATCTCTGGAAACACCATATATTTT. It codes for CASSSLRVISGNTIYF.

The V and J genes are TRBV11-1 and TRBJ2-6; TRBD2 might be the D (5 bases). Germline V gene data show CDR1 as SGHAT and CDR2 as FQDESV (reference sequence). V dropped 5 bases and J dropped 0 bases, with 8 bases sitting between them. This CDR3 has 15 residues. The CDR3 loop is CASSARGSGANVLTF. Written as DNA, the CDR3 is TGTGCCAGCAGCGCCCGGGGCTCTGGGGCCAACGTCCTGACTTTC.

The J gene is TRBJ2-6, the V gene TRBV5-5; 8 bases map to TRBD1. Germline CDR1 SGHKS, CDR2 YYEKEE (reference sequence). V gave up 5 bases and J gave up 4 bases; unmatched junction bases: 5. There are 15 residues in the CDR3. The CDR3 nucleotides are TGTGCCAGCAGTTCAGGGGGCGCCGGGGCCAACGTCCTGACTTTC. Its translation is CASSSGGAGANVLTF.

This clone was seen only once. The CDR3 DNA sequence: TGTGCCAGCTCAGCCGGGACACAAGAGACCCAGTACTTC. It translates to CASSAGTQETQYF. J is TRBJ2-5 and V is TRBV18; a possible D gene is TRBD1 (6 bases). The CDR3 loop spans 13 amino acids. The germline V gene has CDR1 KGHSH and CDR2 LQKENI. The V end was cut by 5 bases, the J end by 2 bases, with 9 bases between.

This clone has a single count. V gene TRBV5-1 combines with J gene TRBJ1-5; unclear D gene. Per germline, CDR1 SGHRS and CDR2 YFSETQ. The CDR3 runs to 15 residues. Trimming shortened V by 0 bases and J by 0 bases, and 7 bases separated the two germline ends. CDR3 bases: TGCGCCAGCAGCTTGGGACATGATAGCAATCAGCCCCAGCATTTT. This sequence encodes CASSLGHDSNQPQHF.

The CDR3 DNA is TGTGCCAGCAGTGCCGGGACTAGCGGGTTGGACGGGGAGCTGTTTTTT. This gives the protein CASSAGTSGLDGELFF. This chain joins TRBV7-9 and TRBJ2-2, with TRBD2 identical over 12 bases. This CDR3 is 16 amino acids long. Germline V gene lookup returns CDR1 SEHNR and CDR2 FQNEAQ (reference sequence). V lost 6 bases, J lost 7 bases, and 9 bases stayed unmatched.

This clone appeared once. V gene TRBV5-1 combines with J gene TRBJ1-5; D is unresolved. The CDR3 runs to 13 residues. The V end was cut by 2 bases, the J end by 5 bases, with 8 bases between. CDR1 SGHRS and CDR2 YFSETQ come from the germline V gene. Written as DNA, the CDR3 is TGCGCCAGCAGCTTTGATGGGCATCAGCCCCAGCATTTT. It specifies CASSFDGHQPQHF.

The chain couples TRBV5-1 to TRBJ2-3; D possibly corresponds to TRBD1 (6 bases). Trimming took off 0 bases at V and 0 bases at J, with 8 bases between the two ends. The CDR3 is 15 residues long. Germline lookup yields CDR1 SGHRS and CDR2 YFSETQ. CDR3 in amino acids: CASSLGTASTDTQYF. DNA for the CDR3: TGCGCCAGCAGCTTGGGGACAGCTAGCACAGATACGCAGTATTTT.

The chain combines TRBV21-1 with TRBJ1-4. TRBV21-1 represents a pseudogene. The CDR3 is made up of 12 amino acids. CDR3 in DNA: TGTGCCAGCAGCCCCGTAAATGAAAAACTGTTTTTT. Protein sequence: CASSPVNEKLFF.

V gene TRBV19 combines with J gene TRBJ2-4; D is possibly TRBD1 (5 bases). This CDR3 has 15 residues. The germline V gene encodes CDR1 LNHDA and CDR2 SQIVND (reference sequence). V shed 7 bases and J shed 1 base, with 14 bases lying between them. The CDR3 region has the DNA TGTGCCAGTACCCAGGGAACGTGGGCCAAAAACATTCAGTACTTC. It codes for CASTQGTWAKNIQYF.

This clone showed up just once. This sequence joins TRBV10-2 and TRBJ2-5; D remains ambiguous. The V end was cut by 4 bases, the J end by 5 bases, with 11 bases between. The CDR3 is 13 amino acids. Germline V lookup: CDR1 WSHSY, CDR2 SAAADI. The DNA for the CDR3 is TGCGCCAGCAGTGGGAGTCTAACTGAGACCCAGTACTTC. Translating it yields CASSGSLTETQYF.

The chain couples TRBV12-3 or TRBV12-4 to TRBJ2-7; TRBD1 is a possible D gene (6 bases). This CDR3 has 13 residues. V was trimmed by 3 bases and J by 2 bases, leaving 8 bases between them. CDR3 bases: TGTGCCAGCAGTTTCGGACAGACCTACGAGCAGTACTTC. Its protein is CASSFGQTYEQYF.

This clone was seen more than once but under ten times. The chain combines TRBV6-1 with TRBJ1-4, with 7 bases identical to TRBD1. The V gene end was trimmed by 6 bases and the J gene end by 5 bases; junction bases not matched to a gene: 6. There are 14 residues in the CDR3. Germline values: CDR1 MNHNS, CDR2 SASEGT. The CDR3 reads CASRRQGGNEKLFF. CDR3 bases: TGTGCCAGCAGGCGACAGGGTGGAAATGAAAAACTGTTTTTT.

This rearrangement joins TRBV7-8 to TRBJ2-1; 8 positions agree with TRBD2. J gave up 2 bases and V 5 bases, and 5 bases lay outside the gene matches. Germline values: CDR1 SGHVS, CDR2 FQNEAQ. The CDR3 covers 15 residues. CDR3 DNA: TGTGCCAGCAGCCCCACGGGAGGGACCTACAATGAGCAGTTCTTC. This translates into CASSPTGGTYNEQFF.

In the case of this clone: The sample contains more than one DNA sequence encoding this CDR3. This sequence joins TRBV30 and TRBJ2-5, with unresolved D. Germline V gives CDR1 GTSNPN, CDR2 SVGIG (reference sequence). This CDR3 has 12 residues. V gave up 0 bases and J gave up 3 bases, with 5 bases separating them. The CDR3 protein is CAWSVQKETQYF. As DNA, the CDR3 is TGTGCCTGGAGTGTACAAAAAGAGACCCAGTACTTC.

The rearrangement uses TRBV7-9 and TRBJ2-5, with 8 bases that match TRBD1. This CDR3 contains 14 residues. The V gene's germline CDR1 is SEHNR and CDR2 FQNEAQ (reference sequence). V dropped 5 bases and J dropped 5; count of bases not matched to a gene: 7. DNA for the CDR3: TGTGCCAGCAGCGCAGGACAGGGTGGGGAGACCCAGTACTTC. It yields the protein CASSAGQGGETQYF.